Following are 7 T cell receptor beta chains from one sample sequenced in a study of blood T cell repertoires in COVID-19. The data were produced by immunoSEQ multiplex PCR, yet TCRdb's version contains in-frame clones alone and is incomplete. The sample has roughly 190,000 clones; 75% to 90% are singletons. The sequenced sample was PBMCs or T cells enriched from blood (not recorded which). Receptors originate from a woman aged 25 to 39 who had recovered from COVID-19.

This clone showed up just a few times. The rearrangement joins TRBV7-3 to TRBJ2-5; a possible D gene is TRBD2 (5 bases). CDR1 SGHTA and CDR2 FQGTGA come from the germline V gene. The CDR3 covers 15 residues. V was pared by 4 bases and J by 2 bases, with 14 bases between. The CDR3 protein is CASSSSGADQETQYF. CDR3 nucleotides: TGTGCCAGCAGCTCCTCCGGAGCGGATCAAGAGACCCAGTACTTC.

The chain links TRBV9 to TRBJ1-3; 7 nucleotides align to TRBD1. CDR1 is SGDLS and CDR2 is YYNGEE in the germline V gene. With V trimmed by 2 bases and J by 0 bases, 2 bases remained unmatched. The CDR3 contains 15 residues. The CDR3 region has the DNA TGTGCCAGCAGCGTCGGGACAGCCTCTGGAAACACCATATATTTT. Its translation: CASSVGTASGNTIYF.

This clone was recorded a few times. V is TRBV5-5 and J is TRBJ2-7; a weak D match, TRBD2 (6 bases). The CDR3 sequence is 14 residues long. CDR1 SGHKS and CDR2 YYEKEE come from the germline V gene (reference sequence). The V and J ends lost 0 bases and 2 bases respectively, with 9 bases between them. CDR3 residues: CASSLASETYEQYF. In nucleotides, the CDR3 is TGTGCCAGCAGCTTGGCTAGCGAGACCTACGAGCAGTACTTC.

This clone was counted once. CDR3 in DNA: TGTGCCAGCAGCCAAGGATTACTCTATGGCTACACCTTC. Residues: CASSQGLLYGYTF. The chain links TRBV14 to TRBJ1-2; D is ambiguous. Trimming shortened V by 1 base and J by 4 bases, and 7 bases separated the two germline ends. There are 13 residues in the CDR3. Germline V lookup: CDR1 SGHDN, CDR2 FVKESK. The whole variable domain, filled in from reference TRBV14 and TRBJ1-2, reads EAGVTQFPSHSVIEKGQTVTLRCDPISGHDNLYWYRRVMGKEIKFLLHFVKESKQDESGMPNNRFLAERTGGTYSTLKVQPAELEDSGVYFCASSQGLLYGYTFGSGTRLTVV.

The chain joins TRBV24-1 to TRBJ1-2; D is unresolved. With 0 bases removed from V and 8 bases from J, the gap between germline ends came to 6 bases. This CDR3 is built from 12 residues. Germline CDR1 is KGHDR and CDR2 is SFDVKD. CDR3 sequence: CATSDLLGGYTF. The DNA for the CDR3 is TGTGCCACCAGTGATTTGCTCGGGGGCTACACCTTC.

The rearrangement uses TRBV11-3 and TRBJ1-1; 7 bases agree with TRBD1. The V gene end was trimmed by 3 bases and the J gene end by 4 bases; junction bases not matched to a gene: 5. The CDR3 runs 14 residues. Germline-derived CDR1 and CDR2 are SGHNT and YENEEA. This CDR3 reads CASSLTGTITEAFF. DNA of the CDR3: TGTGCCAGCAGCTTGACAGGGACGATCACTGAAGCTTTCTTT.

The gene calls are TRBV19 and TRBJ1-5; the D gene is possibly TRBD1 (5 bases). The CDR3 covers 16 residues. The germline V and J ends were trimmed by 0 bases and 1 base, with 10 bases remaining between them. CDR1 is LNHDA and CDR2 is SQIVND in the germline V gene (reference sequence). The CDR3 here is CASSIDAGLSNQPQHF. CDR3 sequence (DNA): TGTGCCAGTAGTATAGACGCAGGGCTGAGCAATCAGCCCCAGCATTTT.